Described below is a single TCR beta chain sequence and its context. This clonotype was picked up many times. The antigen it binds to is not known. There are no base qualities to consult, and no much larger clone falls within one base. The CDR3 holds 16 amino acids from the cysteine to the phenylalanine. Only the CDR3 DNA is retained, 48 bases long and in frame from the first base. For this chain, trimming is 2 bases at the V end and 2 bases at the J end, and the number of junction bases without a gene match is 6. CDR1 is given as MNHNY and CDR2 as SVGAGI, both from the germline V gene (reference sequence). These data belong to a study of blood T cells in healthy people across ages (dated by TCRdb to the mid-2010s). The study in broad terms: In model experiments, roughly one uniquely barcoded TCR beta cDNA molecule per two T cells was captured by template switching. The study measured age-related changes in TCR beta repertoire diversity using deep sequencing normalized with unique cDNA molecular identifiers. The donors were divided into four age groups: young (average approximately 16 years), middle-aged (about 39), aged (roughly 60) and long-lived (82). For two donors (one aged 18 to 30 and one aged 80 or older), the study analyzed two additional independent replicas of 1 million unique cDNA reads from the same blood draw. Donors of different ages were randomly distributed across sequencing lanes to avoid experimental bias.

The donors were about 40 Caucasian individuals from Russia, aged 6 to 90 years, who were systemically healthy. Each donor gave ten milliliters of peripheral blood, collected into EDTA-treated Vacutainer tubes. Ficoll-Paque density-gradient centrifugation was used to isolate PBMCs, with at least 6 million obtained per sample. Trizol reagent was used to extract total RNA from the PBMCs, yielding at least 6 micrograms per sample. The percentages of naive CD45RAhigh/CD27high T cells were determined by flow cytometry on a PBMC aliquot from every donor. Library preparation employed 5' RACE. Instrument on record: Illumina HiSeq 2500. A second roughly 7 to 12 cycle PCR used a sample-barcoded 5' primer and a J-beta primer mix. A unique molecular identifier was introduced onto each TCR beta cDNA molecule by a template-switch 5' adaptor carrying 12 random nucleotides. At least 2.5 million CDR3-containing paired-end reads were obtained from each sample. First-strand cDNA synthesis was performed from all RNA using the Mint cDNA synthesis kit, with priming by a TRBC-specific oligonucleotide. After uracil-DNA glycosylase treatment, a first 18-cycle PCR used universal primers M1SS and BC2_uni_R on all cDNA. The paper's data handling went like this. Normalization of each sample was performed by random selection of 1 million high-quality reads, each carrying a distinct molecular identifier. Reads sharing molecular identifiers were discarded rather than binned into consensus sequences. MiTCR, set to a Q25 quality threshold and the strictest error-elimination algorithm, was used for CDR3 identification, clonotype clustering and error correction. Lower-bound total TCR beta diversity was estimated with a nonparametric unseen species model using Euler transformation. TCRdb reprocessed the public reads (quality trimming at Q25 with fastp, clone calling with MiXCR) and kept in-frame beta chains. Rows are combined by CDR3 protein, so each entry shows the most common genes and DNA. TCRdb, not the original authors, processed these V and J calls. This sample is represented by 580,000 or so distinct CDR3 sequences; roughly 43% of them were singletons. Of the sample, roughly 24% falls within the top ten clones.

What the authors observed across the whole study: Donor CMV infection status was unknown, potentially confounding age-related changes in expanded clonotypes. Bulk unsorted PBMC profiling prevented conclusive comparison of naive and antigen-experienced compartments. Observed TCR beta diversity correlated strongly with the percentage of naive T cells measured by flow cytometry. Estimates of total diversity based on one million sequenced T cells were considered lower bounds and underestimates. Observed TCR beta diversity per million T cells fell roughly linearly with age, and a significant reduction was already apparent by age about 38. Compared with the aged group, the long-lived group had more naive CD4+ T cells, fewer expanded clones and increased TCR diversity, a pattern suggesting age selection.

The receptor's source is a man at least 80 years old in good health. Sequenced: blood. In this chain, TRBV6-6 is recombined with TRBJ1-5, with 7 bases in between that match TRBD1. The CDR3 here reads CASSYGPGTGNQPQHF. The DNA sequence is given as TGTGCCAGCAGTTACGGACCCGGGACAGGCAATCAGCCCCAGCATTTT.